Listed below are T cell receptor beta chains from one sample, sequenced in a study of CD8 T cells in Susac syndrome. TCRdb itself ran the immunoSEQ multiplex PCR reads through MiXCR, one entry per CDR3 protein. Altogether 160,000 or so distinct CDR3 sequences are present, around 90% being singletons, with the ten largest covering roughly 0.08%. Sequenced: CD4+ T cells from PBMCs. The receptors here all came from a human donor in good health. The CDR3 runs from the conserved cysteine through the conserved F or W. The D gene is left open where the match is weak. Rows give clone size only sometimes, using once, few, many, or a class for an expanded clone.

clone_size j_call v_call d_call cdr3_nt cdr3_aa
- TRBJ1-4 TRBV29-1 TRBD1 TGCAGCGTTGCAGGTGGGACAGGGGGCTCGGCGGATGAAAAACTGTTTTTT CSVAGGTGGSADEKLFF
- TRBJ2-7 TRBV5-1 TRBD1 TGCGCCAGCACCCGGACAGGGGGCTACGAGCAGTACTTC CASTRTGGYEQYF
- TRBJ1-5 TRBV7-2 - TGTGCCAGCAGCTTAGCAGTCAATCAGCCCCAGCATTTT CASSLAVNQPQHF
- TRBJ2-5 TRBV9 - TGTGCCAGCAGCGCTGGAGCCCAAGAGACCCAGTACTTC CASSAGAQETQYF
- TRBJ2-2 TRBV9 - TGTGCCAGCAGCATGACAGGGAACACCGGGGAGCTGTTTTTT CASSMTGNTGELFF
- TRBJ1-6 TRBV30 - TGTGCCTGGAGTGGGGTGGGTCTCTACTCACCCCTCCACTTT CAWSGVGLYSPLHF
- TRBJ1-5 TRBV7-2 - TGTGCCAGCAGCTTAGGGGGTCACAATCAGCCCCAGCATTTT CASSLGGHNQPQHF
- TRBJ2-5 TRBV5-1 - TGCGCCAGCAGCTTGTTAGGGGTCAGCCAGGAGACCCAGTACTTC CASSLLGVSQETQYF
- TRBJ2-1 TRBV24-1 TRBD1 TGTGCCACCGATTCCGGGACAGGGGACAATGAGCAGTTCTTC CATDSGTGDNEQFF
- TRBJ2-1 TRBV2 TRBD2 TGTGCCAGCAGGCTCCTAGCGGGAGCCTACAATGAGCAGTTCTTC CASRLLAGAYNEQFF
few TRBJ1-5 TRBV6-1 TRBD1 TGTGCCAGCAGTTCCCGGACAGGTCAGCCCCAGCATTTT CASSSRTGQPQHF
- TRBJ2-1 TRBV9 TRBD2 TGTGCCAGCAGCGTAGGGACTAGCGTGACAAATGAGCAGTTCTTC CASSVGTSVTNEQFF
- TRBJ2-7 TRBV6-2/TRBV6-3 - TGTGCCAGCAGTCCTGGTTGGTCCTACGAGCAGTACTTC CASSPGWSYEQYF
- TRBJ1-1 TRBV12-3/TRBV12-4 - TGTGCCAGCAGTTTAGGGGACCCTGAGCCTGAAGCTTTCTTT CASSLGDPEPEAFF
- TRBJ2-1 TRBV5-1 TRBD2 TGCGCCAGCACCCTACAAACTAGCGGGGATGAGCAGTTCTTC CASTLQTSGDEQFF
- TRBJ1-5 TRBV6-2/TRBV6-3 TRBD1 TGTGCCAGCAGTACGCAAGGACAGGGCAATCAGCCCCAGCATTTT CASSTQGQGNQPQHF
- TRBJ2-7 TRBV30 TRBD1 TGTGCCTGGTCGACAGGGGGAAACTACGAGCAGTACTTC CAWSTGGNYEQYF
once TRBJ2-5 TRBV6-5 TRBD1 TGTGCCAGCAGCCCTGCAGGGGGCGCGGGGACCCAGTACTTC CASSPAGGAGTQYF
- TRBJ2-7 TRBV6-2/TRBV6-3 - TGTGCCAGCAGCTCCTTTACGTCTCGGCCGTACGAGCAGTACTTC CASSSFTSRPYEQYF
- TRBJ1-3 TRBV30 - TGTGCCTGGGTTGAGGGAAACACCATATATTTT CAWVEGNTIYF
- TRBJ2-5 TRBV5-1 - TGCGCCAGCAGCGATTTACAGGGTAACCAAGAGACCCAGTACTTC CASSDLQGNQETQYF
- TRBJ1-1 TRBV20-1 TRBD1 TGCAGTGCTAGAGATGCTCAGGGGGCTAACACTGAAGCTTTCTTT CSARDAQGANTEAFF
- TRBJ2-4 TRBV5-6 - TGTGCCAGCAGCTTGAACGCAGGGCTCGCCAAAAACATTCAGTACTTC CASSLNAGLAKNIQYF
- TRBJ2-7 TRBV12-3/TRBV12-4 TRBD1 TGTGCCAGCAGCCTGTTCACCGGGACAGGGGGCTACGAGCAGTACTTC CASSLFTGTGGYEQYF
- TRBJ2-7 TRBV6-1 TRBD1 TGTGCCAGCAGTGAAACGGGGGACAGGGCCCACGAGCAGTACTTC CASSETGDRAHEQYF
- TRBJ1-5 TRBV28 TRBD1 TGTGCCAGCAGTCTCCCGGGGGCGCTGGGACAGAATCAGCCCCAGCATTTT CASSLPGALGQNQPQHF
- TRBJ2-2 TRBV7-9 TRBD1 TGTGCCATCGGAACTTGGACAGGGGTGCCCGGGGAGCTGTTTTTT CAIGTWTGVPGELFF
- TRBJ2-1 TRBV9 - TGTGCCAGCAGCACCAGAGCACAGAATTACAATGAGCAGTTCTTC CASSTRAQNYNEQFF
- TRBJ1-2 TRBV19 TRBD1 TGTGCCAGTAGTGCCACAGGGGGCGGAGGCTACACCTTC CASSATGGGGYTF
- TRBJ1-6 TRBV2 - TGTGCCAGCAGTCAGGACACATCCTATAATTCACCCCTCCACTTT CASSQDTSYNSPLHF
- TRBJ1-1 TRBV5-1 - TGCGCCAGCAGCTTGGGAGGGGGGAGCCCCGCAAGCACTGAAGCTTTCTTT CASSLGGGSPASTEAFF
- TRBJ2-1 TRBV14 - TGTGCCAGCAGCCCCCAGCGGGCCTCCTACAATGAGCAGTTCTTC CASSPQRASYNEQFF
- TRBJ2-7 TRBV7-9 - TGTGCCAGCATCAAGGGGCAGGGTGTAGACGAGCAGTACTTC CASIKGQGVDEQYF
- TRBJ2-3 TRBV9 - TGTGCCAGCAGCGTAGCGGGAGACACAGATACGCAGTATTTT CASSVAGDTDTQYF
- TRBJ2-3 TRBV6-2/TRBV6-3 TRBD2 TGTGCCAGCAGTTGGGGGACTAGCGGGGGCTCCAAGCTGTCCTCTAGCACAGATACGCAGTATTTT CASSWGTSGGSKLSSSTDTQYF